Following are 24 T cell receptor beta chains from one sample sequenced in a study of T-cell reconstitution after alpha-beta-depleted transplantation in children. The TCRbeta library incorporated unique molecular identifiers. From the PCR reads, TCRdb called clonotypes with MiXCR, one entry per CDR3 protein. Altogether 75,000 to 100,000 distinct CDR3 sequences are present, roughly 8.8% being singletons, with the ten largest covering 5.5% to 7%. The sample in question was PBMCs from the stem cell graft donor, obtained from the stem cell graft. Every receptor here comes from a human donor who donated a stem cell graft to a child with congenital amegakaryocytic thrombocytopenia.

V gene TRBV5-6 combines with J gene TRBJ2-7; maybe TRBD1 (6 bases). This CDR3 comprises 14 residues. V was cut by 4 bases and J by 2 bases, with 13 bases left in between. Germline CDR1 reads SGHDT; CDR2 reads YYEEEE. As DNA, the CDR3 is TGTGCCAGCAGCCACAGGGAGTCCCCCTACGAGCAGTACTTC. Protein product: CASSHRESPYEQYF.

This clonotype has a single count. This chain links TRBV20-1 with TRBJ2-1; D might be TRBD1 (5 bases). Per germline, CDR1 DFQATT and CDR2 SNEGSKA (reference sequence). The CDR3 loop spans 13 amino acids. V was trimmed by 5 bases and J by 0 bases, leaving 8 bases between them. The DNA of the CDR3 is TGCAGTGCTGGGGCCTTCTCCTACAATGAGCAGTTCTTC. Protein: CSAGAFSYNEQFF.

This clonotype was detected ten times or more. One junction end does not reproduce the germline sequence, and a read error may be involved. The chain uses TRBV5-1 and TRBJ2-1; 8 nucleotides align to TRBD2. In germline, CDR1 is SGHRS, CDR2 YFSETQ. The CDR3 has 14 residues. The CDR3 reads CASSSAGGYHEQFF. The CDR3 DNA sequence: TGCGCCAGCAGTTCCGCGGGGGGCTACCATGAGCAGTTCTTC.

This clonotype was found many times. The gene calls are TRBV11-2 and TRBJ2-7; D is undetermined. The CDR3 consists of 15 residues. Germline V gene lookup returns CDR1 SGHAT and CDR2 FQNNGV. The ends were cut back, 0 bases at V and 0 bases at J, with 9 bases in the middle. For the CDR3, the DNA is TGTGCCAGCAGCTTAGACATCCAAAGCTCCTACGAGCAGTACTTC. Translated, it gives CASSLDIQSSYEQYF.

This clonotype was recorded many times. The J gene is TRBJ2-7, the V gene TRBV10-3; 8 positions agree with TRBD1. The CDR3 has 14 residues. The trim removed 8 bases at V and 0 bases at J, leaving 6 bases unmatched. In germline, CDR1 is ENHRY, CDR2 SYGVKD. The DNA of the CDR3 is TGTGCCATCGGACTCGGGACAGGCTCCTACGAGCAGTACTTC. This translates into CAIGLGTGSYEQYF.

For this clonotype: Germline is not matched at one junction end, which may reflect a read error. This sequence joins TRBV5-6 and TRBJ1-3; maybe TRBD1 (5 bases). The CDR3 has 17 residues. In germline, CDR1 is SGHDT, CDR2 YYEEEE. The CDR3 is CASSLWGYRTLDGTIYF. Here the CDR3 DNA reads TGTGCCAGCAGCTTGTGGGGCTACCGGACACTGGACGGCACCATATATTTC. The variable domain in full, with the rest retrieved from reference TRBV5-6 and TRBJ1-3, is DAGVTQSPTHLIKTRGQQVTLRCSPKSGHDTVSWYQQALGQGPQFIFQYYEEEERQRGNFPDRFSGHQFPNYSSELNVNALLLGDSALYLCASSLWGYRTLDGTIYFGEGSWLTVV.

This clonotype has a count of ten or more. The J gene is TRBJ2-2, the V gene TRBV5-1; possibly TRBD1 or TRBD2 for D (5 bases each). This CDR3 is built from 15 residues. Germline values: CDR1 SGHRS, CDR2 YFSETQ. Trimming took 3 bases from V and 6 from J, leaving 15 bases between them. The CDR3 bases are TGCGCCAGCAGCTGGTCCGGGACCTCCCCCGGGGAGCTGTTTTTT. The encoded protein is CASSWSGTSPGELFF. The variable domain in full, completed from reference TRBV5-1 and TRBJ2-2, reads KAGVTQTPRYLIKTRGQQVTLSCSPISGHRSVSWYQQTPGQGLQFLFEYFSETQRNKGNFPGRFSGRQFSNSRSEMNVSTLELGDSALYLCASSWSGTSPGELFFGEGSRLTVL.

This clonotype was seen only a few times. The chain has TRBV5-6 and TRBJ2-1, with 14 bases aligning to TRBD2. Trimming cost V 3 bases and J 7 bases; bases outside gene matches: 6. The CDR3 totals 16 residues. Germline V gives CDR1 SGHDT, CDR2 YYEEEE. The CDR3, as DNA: TGTGCCAGCAGCTGGACTAGCGGGGGGCCTAGAAATGAGCAGTTCTTC. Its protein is CASSWTSGGPRNEQFF.

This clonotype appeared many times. The CDR3 nucleotides read TGTGCCAGCAGGACCGGGACAGGGGGAATCTACGAGCAGTACTTC. Its translation is CASRTGTGGIYEQYF. The chain combines TRBV28 with TRBJ2-7; TRBD1 aligns across 11 bases. The CDR3 has 15 residues. Germline loops: CDR1 MDHEN, CDR2 SYDVKM. Losses at the gene ends were 6 bases for V and 3 bases for J; bases not matched to a gene: 7.

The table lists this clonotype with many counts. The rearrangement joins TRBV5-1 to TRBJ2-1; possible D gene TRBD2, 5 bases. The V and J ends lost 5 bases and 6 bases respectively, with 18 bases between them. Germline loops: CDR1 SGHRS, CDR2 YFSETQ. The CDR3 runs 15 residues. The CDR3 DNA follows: TGCGCCAGCAGTCATAGTAGCGTGAAGGGCAATGAGCAGTTCTTC. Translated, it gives CASSHSSVKGNEQFF.

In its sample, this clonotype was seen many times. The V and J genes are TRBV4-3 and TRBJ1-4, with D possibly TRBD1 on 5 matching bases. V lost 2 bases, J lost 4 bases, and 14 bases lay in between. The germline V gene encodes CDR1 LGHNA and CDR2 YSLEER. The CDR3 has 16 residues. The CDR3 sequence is CASSQRGGKVNEKLFF. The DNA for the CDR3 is TGCGCCAGCAGCCAAAGGGGTGGTAAAGTTAATGAAAAACTGTTTTTT.

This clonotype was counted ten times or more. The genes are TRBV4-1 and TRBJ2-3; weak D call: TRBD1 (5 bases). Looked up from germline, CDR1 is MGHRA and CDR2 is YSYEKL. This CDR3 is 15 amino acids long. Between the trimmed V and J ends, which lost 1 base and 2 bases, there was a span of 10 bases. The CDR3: CASSQAVGHTDTQYF. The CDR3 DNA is TGCGCCAGCAGCCAAGCAGTCGGACACACAGATACGCAGTATTTT.

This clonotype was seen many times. CDR3 coding DNA: TGCGCCAGCAGCGCCCGACTAGCGGGGAGGAGCACAGATACGCAGTATTTT. Amino acids: CASSARLAGRSTDTQYF. V is TRBV5-1 and J is TRBJ2-3; 11 bases agree with TRBD2. Per germline, CDR1 SGHRS and CDR2 YFSETQ. V shed 4 bases, J shed 0 bases, and the junction held 7 bases outside the gene matches. The CDR3 loop spans 17 amino acids. Complete variable domain (other parts from reference TRBV5-1 and TRBJ2-3): KAGVTQTPRYLIKTRGQQVTLSCSPISGHRSVSWYQQTPGQGLQFLFEYFSETQRNKGNFPGRFSGRQFSNSRSEMNVSTLELGDSALYLCASSARLAGRSTDTQYFGPGTRLTVL.

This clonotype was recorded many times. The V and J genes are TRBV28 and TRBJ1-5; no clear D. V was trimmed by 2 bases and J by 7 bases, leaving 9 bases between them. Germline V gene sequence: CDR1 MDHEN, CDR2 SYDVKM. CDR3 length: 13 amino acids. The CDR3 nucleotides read TGTGCCAGCAGTTTAGACCCCAGGCAGCCCCAGCATTTT. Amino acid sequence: CASSLDPRQPQHF.

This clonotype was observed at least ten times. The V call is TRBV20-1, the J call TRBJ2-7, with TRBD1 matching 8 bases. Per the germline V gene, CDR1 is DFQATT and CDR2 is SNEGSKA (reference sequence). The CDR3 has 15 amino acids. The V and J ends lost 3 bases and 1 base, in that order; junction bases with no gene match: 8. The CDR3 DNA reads TGCAGTGCTAGGCCCTTACGACAGGGGTCCTACGAGCAGTACTTC. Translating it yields CSARPLRQGSYEQYF.

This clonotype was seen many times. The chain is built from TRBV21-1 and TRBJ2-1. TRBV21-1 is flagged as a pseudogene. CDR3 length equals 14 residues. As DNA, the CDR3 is TGTGCCAGCCCAAACCCGATTTTCTGGAATGAGCAGTTCTTC. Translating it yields CASPNPIFWNEQFF.

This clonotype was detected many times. CDR3 protein: CASSRVWDTSFNSYEQYF. The CDR3 DNA is TGTGCCAGCAGCCGGGTTTGGGACACCAGTTTTAACTCCTACGAGCAGTACTTC. The chain employs TRBV5-5 and TRBJ2-7, with D perhaps matching TRBD1 (6 bases). This CDR3 is built from 18 residues. Germline V lookup: CDR1 SGHKS, CDR2 YYEKEE (reference sequence). Trimming took off 4 bases at V and 0 bases at J, with 23 bases between the two ends.

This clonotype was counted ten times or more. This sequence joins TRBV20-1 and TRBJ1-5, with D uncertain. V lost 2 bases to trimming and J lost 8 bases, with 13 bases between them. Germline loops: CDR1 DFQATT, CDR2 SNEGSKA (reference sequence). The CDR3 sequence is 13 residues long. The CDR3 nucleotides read TGCAGTGCTAGACCCGACAATTTGGAGCCCCAGCATTTT. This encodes CSARPDNLEPQHF.

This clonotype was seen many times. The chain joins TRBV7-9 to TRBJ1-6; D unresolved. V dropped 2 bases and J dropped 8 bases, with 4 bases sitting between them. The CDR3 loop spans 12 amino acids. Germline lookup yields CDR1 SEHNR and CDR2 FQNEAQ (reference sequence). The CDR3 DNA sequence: TGTGCCAGCAGCTTAAACGATTCACCCCTCCACTTT. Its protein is CASSLNDSPLHF.

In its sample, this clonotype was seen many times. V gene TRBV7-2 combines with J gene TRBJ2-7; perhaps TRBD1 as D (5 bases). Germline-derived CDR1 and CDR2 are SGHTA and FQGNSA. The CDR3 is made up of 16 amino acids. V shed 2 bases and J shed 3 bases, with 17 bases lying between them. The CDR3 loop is CASSLLQGYKLYEQYF. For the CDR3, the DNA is TGTGCCAGCAGCTTATTGCAGGGATACAAACTCTACGAGCAGTACTTC.

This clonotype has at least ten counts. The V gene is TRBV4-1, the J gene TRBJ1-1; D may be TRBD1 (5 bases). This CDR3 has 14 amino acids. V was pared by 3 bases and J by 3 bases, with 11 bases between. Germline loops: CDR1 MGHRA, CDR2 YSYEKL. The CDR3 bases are TGCGCCAGCAGCCACCCGGTCAGGGACACTGAAGCTTTCTTT. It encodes CASSHPVRDTEAFF.

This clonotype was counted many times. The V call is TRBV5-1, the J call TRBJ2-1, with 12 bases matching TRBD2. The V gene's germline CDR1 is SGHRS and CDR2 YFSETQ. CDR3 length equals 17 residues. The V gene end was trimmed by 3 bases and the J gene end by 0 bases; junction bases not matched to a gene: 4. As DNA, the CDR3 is TGCGCCAGCAGCTCGATGACTAGCGGGAGCTCCTACAATGAGCAGTTCTTC. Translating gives CASSSMTSGSSYNEQFF.

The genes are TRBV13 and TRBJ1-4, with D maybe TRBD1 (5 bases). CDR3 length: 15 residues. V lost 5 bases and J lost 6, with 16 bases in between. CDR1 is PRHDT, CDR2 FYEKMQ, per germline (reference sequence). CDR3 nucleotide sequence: TGTGCCAGCAGCCCCCGTAGCAGGGTGGATGAAAAACTGTTTTTT. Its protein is CASSPRSRVDEKLFF.

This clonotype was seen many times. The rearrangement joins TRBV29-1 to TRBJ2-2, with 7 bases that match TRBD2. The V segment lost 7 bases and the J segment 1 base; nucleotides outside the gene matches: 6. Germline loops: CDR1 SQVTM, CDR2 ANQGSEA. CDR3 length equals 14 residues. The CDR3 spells CSANGGLNTGELFF. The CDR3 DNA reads TGCAGCGCAAACGGGGGGTTGAACACCGGGGAGCTGTTTTTT.